The 17 T cell receptor beta chains reported below all come from one sample, sequenced in a study of post-analysis software for immune sequencing data. Each TCR beta cDNA library carried unique molecular identifiers. TCRdb called the PCR reads again in MiXCR, with one record for every CDR3 protein. The profile shows approximately 630,000 distinct CDR3 sequences, 59% of them singletons. These receptors have no known antigen. Study-wide findings and caveats: Relative to controls, patients had 4 or 5 TRBV segments at higher frequency, with TRBV5-6, TRBV5-1 and TRBV20-1 among these.

The sample comprised blood. All receptors derive from a girl aged 2 to 9 with multiple sclerosis.

The chain joins TRBV2 to TRBJ2-5; D remains unclear. Per germline, CDR1 SNHLY and CDR2 FYNNEI. CDR3 length equals 12 residues. Trimming shortened V by 6 bases and J by 0 bases, and 5 bases separated the two germline ends. In DNA form, the CDR3 reads TGTGCCAGCAGGGCGTACCAAGAGACCCAGTACTTC. The encoded protein is CASRAYQETQYF. Looking up the rest from reference TRBV2 and TRBJ2-5 gives the full variable domain: EPEVTQTPSHQVTQMGQEVILRCVPISNHLYFYWYRQILGQKVEFLVSFYNNEISEKSEIFDDQFSVERPDGSNFTLKIRSTKLEDSAMYFCASRAYQETQYFGPGTRLLVL.

The gene calls are TRBV7-3 and TRBJ1-2; maybe TRBD1 (5 bases). The CDR3 spans 13 residues. Trimming stripped 5 bases from V and 4 bases from J, with 11 bases between. Per the germline V gene, CDR1 is SGHTA and CDR2 is FQGTGA. This chain's CDR3 is CASSRDPSYGYTF. The CDR3 nucleotides read TGTGCCAGCAGCCGGGACCCATCCTATGGCTACACCTTC.

The chain uses TRBV15 and TRBJ2-5; D could derive from TRBD1 or TRBD2 (5 bases each). Deletions cut 5 bases from V and 11 bases from J, with 18 bases between. The V gene's germline CDR1 is LNHNV and CDR2 YYDKDF (reference sequence). The CDR3 length is 13 residues. The CDR3 DNA is TGTGCCACCAGCCCGGGGCACTCGCGAGGGCAGTACTTC. Translated: CATSPGHSRGQYF.

Only one count was recorded for this clonotype. J is TRBJ2-3 and V is TRBV5-6; the D is unclear. Trimming removed 1 base at V and 2 bases at J, with 14 bases between. In germline, CDR1 is SGHDT, CDR2 YYEEEE. This CDR3 is built from 16 residues. CDR3 amino acids: CASSLRLLTPTDTQYF. The CDR3 DNA is TGTGCCAGCAGCTTGAGACTCCTCACACCCACAGATACGCAGTATTTT.

The rearrangement uses TRBV29-1 and TRBJ2-1; the match to TRBD1 covers 9 bases. The CDR3 is 14 residues long. V shed 4 bases, J shed 4 bases, and the junction held 5 bases outside the gene matches. CDR1 and CDR2 from the germline V gene are SQVTM and ANQGSEA. The CDR3 region is CSVGDGTGYNEQFF. The CDR3, as DNA: TGCAGCGTTGGAGATGGGACAGGGTACAATGAGCAGTTCTTC.

This clonotype showed up just a few times. The rearrangement joins TRBV12-3 or TRBV12-4 to TRBJ2-7; 7 bases agree with TRBD1. The CDR3 extends over 13 amino acids. The ends lost 5 bases at V and 2 bases at J; junction bases unmatched: 3. This CDR3 is CASSRQGPYEQYF. DNA of the CDR3: TGTGCCAGCAGTCGACAGGGTCCCTACGAGCAGTACTTC.

The chain couples TRBV11-2 to TRBJ2-7; no reliable D call. Germline lookup yields CDR1 SGHAT and CDR2 FQNNGV. The V gene lost 4 bases and the J gene lost 5 bases, with 12 bases spanning the gap. The CDR3 spans 13 residues. CDR3 DNA sequence: TGTGCCAGCAGCTATGAGGAGCTTGACGAGCAGTACTTC. As protein: CASSYEELDEQYF.

This clonotype has just one count. At one end the junction does not follow the germline gene, possibly because of a read error. This rearrangement joins TRBV4-3 to TRBJ1-1, with unresolved D. Germline values: CDR1 LGHNA, CDR2 YSLEER. The CDR3 extends over 13 amino acids. CDR3 protein: CASTQGLGFYAFF. The DNA of the CDR3 is TGCGCCAGCACCCAAGGATTGGGGTTTTACGCTTTCTTT.

The chain joins TRBV4-3 to TRBJ2-2; 8 nucleotides agree with TRBD1. V shed 4 bases, J shed 5 bases, and the junction held 6 bases outside the gene matches. Germline CDR1 is LGHNA and CDR2 is YSLEER. The CDR3 consists of 15 residues. CDR3 bases: TGCGCCAGCAGCCGGGACAGGTTCCAGACCGGGGAGCTGTTTTTT. Translating it yields CASSRDRFQTGELFF.

A word on this clonotype: One junction end does not reproduce the germline sequence, and a read error may be involved. This chain uses TRBV20-1 with TRBJ1-2, with D perhaps TRBD1 (5 bases). Germline V gene data show CDR1 as DFQATT and CDR2 as SNEGSKA (reference sequence). This CDR3 contains 14 residues. DNA of the CDR3: TGCAGTGCTAGACAATCGACAGCTAACTATTGCTACACCTTC. Encoded protein: CSARQSTANYCYTF.

This chain links TRBV20-1 with TRBJ2-1; TRBD1 might be the D (6 bases). Germline V gene lookup returns CDR1 DFQATT and CDR2 SNEGSKA (reference sequence). The V end lost 6 bases, the J end lost 0 bases, and 15 bases lay between the germline ends. This CDR3 spans 15 amino acids. CDR3 sequence (DNA): TGCAGTGCAGCGGACAGTTCCAGCTCCTACAATGAGCAGTTCTTC. It yields the protein CSAADSSSSYNEQFF.

This clonotype appeared a few times. The chain links TRBV4-1 to TRBJ2-3; TRBD2 might be the D (6 bases). From germline, CDR1 is MGHRA and CDR2 YSYEKL. The CDR3 consists of 16 residues. V was trimmed by 4 bases and J by 6 bases, leaving 20 bases between them. Written as DNA, the CDR3 is TGCGCCAGCAGCCCGACCCTCGGGGACTTCGGGGATACGCAGTATTTT. Residues: CASSPTLGDFGDTQYF.

The chain employs TRBV18 and TRBJ2-7, with D maybe TRBD2 (5 bases). The CDR3 extends over 13 amino acids. From germline, CDR1 is KGHSH and CDR2 LQKENI. The ends were cut back, 2 bases at V and 4 bases at J, with 9 bases in the middle. The CDR3 DNA is TGTGCCAGCTCACCAATCGGGGAATACGAGCAGTACTTC. Residues: CASSPIGEYEQYF.

The V and J genes are TRBV5-1 and TRBJ1-4, with 9 bases aligning to TRBD1. Trimming cost V 3 bases and J 7 bases; bases outside gene matches: 1. Germline loops: CDR1 SGHRS, CDR2 YFSETQ. CDR3 length: 13 amino acids. CDR3 DNA sequence: TGCGCCAGCAGCTCGGACAGGGGTGAAAAACTGTTTTTT. Translation gives CASSSDRGEKLFF.

Note on this clonotype: It may be a read error: a sequence one base away is much more abundant. The chain links TRBV6-6 to TRBJ2-7, with unresolved D. V lost 1 base to trimming and J lost 0 bases, with 7 bases between them. Per germline, CDR1 MNHNY and CDR2 SVGAGI (reference sequence). The CDR3 runs to 14 residues. The CDR3 loop is CASSYLDDSYEQYF. CDR3 DNA sequence: TGTGCCAGCAGTTACTTGGACGACTCCTACGAGCAGTACTTC.

The chain uses TRBV12-3 or TRBV12-4 and TRBJ1-5; 7 bases are a match to TRBD1. V lost 5 bases to trimming and J lost 5 bases; unmatched junction nucleotides: 12. This CDR3 spans 16 amino acids. This chain's CDR3 is CASSLKTGRGDQPQHF. The CDR3, as DNA: TGTGCCAGCAGTCTGAAGACAGGGAGAGGTGATCAGCCCCAGCATTTT.

The chain links TRBV5-1 to TRBJ2-1; the match to TRBD2 covers 7 bases. J was trimmed by 0 bases and V by 6 bases; bases with no gene match: 6. CDR3 length: 15 amino acids. From germline, CDR1 is SGHRS and CDR2 YFSETQ. CDR3 amino acids: CASILGGSSYNEQFF. DNA for the CDR3: TGCGCCAGCATACTAGGCGGGAGCTCCTACAATGAGCAGTTCTTC.